The present entry profiles one T cell receptor beta chain with its context. Only a few counts were recorded for this clone. The antigen this receptor binds is unknown. It has no much larger one-base neighbor in the sample; base qualities were not kept. The library came from the immunoSEQ multiplex PCR assay. For TCR sequencing, RNA was extracted from every sample and reverse transcribed into cDNA to serve as template. SuperScript III was used to make first-strand cDNA, primed with a 2:1 mix of oligo-dT and random hexamers. Amplification bias was assessed with a synthetic immune receptor repertoire, and residual bias was removed computationally. As for the authors' bioinformatics: Raw reads were preprocessed to remove errors, and CDR3 was defined according to IMGT conventions as the region from the conserved cysteine to phenylalanine. Clonality was computed as 1 minus the Shannon entropy, with the entropy normalized by log2 of the number of productive unique TCRs. Whether scalp clones were CD4 or CD8 was inferred by matching scalp TCRbeta sequences against CD4 and CD8 repertoires sorted from blood. TCRdb obtained this table from immuneACCESS and retained in-frame rearrangements with V and J assigned. These tables miss some clones; where compared with another copy, unresolved V genes account for less than half of the shortfall, and the remainder is unexplained. For V, J and clone size, that table is used; D and trimming come from the DNA. The table for this sample lists a few hundred thousand clones; about 57% of them were counted only once. The ten largest clones represent roughly 1.5% of the sample.

The sample's time point, from its label and the paper: roughly 27 days on oral tofacitinib. The treatment or condition tag for this specimen amounts to: oral pan-JAK inhibitor, 5-10 mg twice daily. Lesional scalp punch biopsies and peripheral blood were collected from alopecia areata patients. PBMCs were isolated by density centrifugation and stained for CD3, CD4 and CD8, after which CD4+ and CD8+ T cells were sorted on a FACSAria. The data derive from a study of CD8+ T cells in alopecia areata (dated by TCRdb to 2016 to 2018). For context, the study as a whole: The treated patients took part in an open-label pilot trial in which moderate-to-severe alopecia areata was treated with oral tofacitinib at 5 to 10 mg twice daily. On the human side, TCRbeta sequencing was run on scalp tissue and on sorted CD4+ and CD8+ peripheral blood T cells from healthy controls and from alopecia areata patients with either patchy or totalis/universalis disease. Biopsies were taken from tofacitinib-treated patients at baseline and at 4 and 24 weeks of treatment, and a later scalp biopsy was taken in several of the tofacitinib-treated patients. Scalp clonality was compared across normal scalp (n=4), patchy alopecia areata scalp (n=8), and alopecia totalis/universalis scalp (n=8). immunoSEQ multiplex PCR using 35 Vbeta forward primers and 13 Jbeta reverse primers was used to amplify TCRbeta CDR3 regions. Tofacitinib was given for 6 to 18 months, followed by 6 months of follow-up off drug to assess delayed response and recurrence. In treated patients, disease severity was measured using the SALT score, which gives the percentage of scalp surface area affected. RNA was extracted with the PAXgene miRNA kit for fixed scalp, the miRNeasy kit for PBMCs, and the RNeasy kit for mouse skin. To study T cell clonal expansion in alopecia areata, the researchers applied high-throughput TCRbeta sequencing to both the C3H/HeJ mouse model and human patients. Overall study results and their limits: Scalp clonality and the number of expanded CD8+ clones among the top 100 scalp clones were significantly decreased by tofacitinib. During tofacitinib treatment, many expanded lesional clones remained in scalp and blood, and this persistence may partly explain relapse after treatment is stopped. Unlike mouse skin, where gammadelta T cells dominate, normal human skin contains resident alphabeta T cells that get sequenced too, which complicates analysis of the scalp TCR repertoire. Higher clonality and more expanded CD8+ clones were observed in lesional scalp than in normal scalp, particularly in alopecia totalis/universalis, a finding suggestive of antigenic drive. TCR sequences shared between patients were less clear than in mice, possibly partly because of HLA diversity in the patient population. Because the treated cohort was small and had only one nonresponder, larger studies are needed to examine links between baseline CD8+ expansion and response.

From a lookup of the germline V gene, CDR1 and CDR2 are SGHTA and FQGNSA. Including the terminal cysteine and phenylalanine, the CDR3 comprises 12 residues. CDR3 DNA only is kept here, 36 bases in frame from base 1. V was cut back by 1 base and J by 8 bases, leaving a gap of 3 bases between them. This specimen consisted of CD4+ T cells sorted from blood, obtained at week 4, from a patient treated with tofacitinib. The clonotype comes from a human donor with alopecia areata. The sequence links TRBV7-2 to TRBJ1-6; the D gene lacks a confident call. CDR3 reads: CASSLDDSPLHF. The DNA sequence reads TGTGCCAGCAGCTTAGATGATTCACCCCTCCACTTT.